This is a list of T cell receptor beta chains from one sample in a study of spatial heterogeneity in lung cancer. TCRdb used MiXCR to reprocess the 5' RACE reads, holding one entry per CDR3 protein. The sample contains 7,000 or so distinct CDR3 sequences, around 6.3% of which appear only once. This specimen consisted of PBMCs, obtained at surgery. All receptors come from a male donor with early-stage non-small cell lung cancer. Both conserved end residues are trimmed from each CDR3. Each record gives: V gene, J gene, CDR3 protein.

TRBV6-2/TRBV6-3	TRBJ1-1	ASSYGVEAF
TRBV10-3	TRBJ2-5	AISDGVQETQY
TRBV5-4	TRBJ2-3	ASSAGGIGTDTQY
TRBV20-1	TRBJ2-3	SVTRETDTQY
TRBV10-3	TRBJ2-3	AGRGGPRADTQY
TRBV27	TRBJ1-1	ASTPTPFGAEAF
TRBV9	TRBJ2-5	ASSVEGRGSETQY
TRBV15	TRBJ1-1	ATSRDFDPTEAF
TRBV6-6	TRBJ1-1	ASSYERGVTEAF
TRBV6-1	TRBJ1-6	ASSDTLGSPLH
TRBV6-2/TRBV6-3	TRBJ2-2	ASSIGVTGELF
TRBV28	TRBJ2-1	ASGGLGPANEQF
TRBV25-1	TRBJ2-5	ASSALGGNFQETQY
TRBV28	TRBJ2-4	ASSTNRVTGTVAKNIQY
TRBV5-6	TRBJ2-5	ASSLGQGETQY
TRBV20-1	TRBJ2-7	SATGLADYEQY
TRBV20-1	TRBJ1-5	SAKGQLNQPQH
TRBV18	TRBJ2-5	ASSRTLQETQY
TRBV5-1	TRBJ2-1	ASSRWSSGSYNEQF
TRBV14	TRBJ2-2	ASSPASDGELF
TRBV7-2	TRBJ2-3	ASSLGGLAVVGTQY
TRBV28	TRBJ2-1	ASSSRPEQF
TRBV30	TRBJ2-1	AWSVGSSPANEQF
TRBV5-1	TRBJ1-2	ASSFGTASYGYT
TRBV29-1	TRBJ1-4	SAARQGADLLF
TRBV3-1	TRBJ2-5	ASSRPQETQY
TRBV12-3/TRBV12-4	TRBJ2-1	ASSSNEQF
TRBV29-1	TRBJ1-1	SVVGPGAF
TRBV3-1	TRBJ1-5	ASSQGTVGYQPQH
TRBV5-1	TRBJ2-3	ASSAQGESTDTQY
TRBV10-3	TRBJ2-5	AISEQTDRETQY
TRBV5-1	TRBJ1-4	ASSLEDGNEKLF
TRBV10-3	TRBJ2-3	AISESPSGQPGTDTQY
TRBV5-1	TRBJ1-2	ASSPDVGANYGYT
TRBV20-1	TRBJ2-1	SARLAGERNEQF
TRBV11-2	TRBJ2-3	ASSLVGQGGDTQY
TRBV20-1	TRBJ1-6	SATLGAGSYNSPLH
TRBV28	TRBJ2-5	ASSLGLEETQY
TRBV27	TRBJ2-3	ASSLLTGDIQVPSTDTQY
TRBV21-1	TRBJ1-2	ASSKHREDGYT
TRBV7-2	TRBJ2-5	ASTVVRGGTQETQY
TRBV20-1	TRBJ2-5	SAGGTGVETQY
TRBV5-6	TRBJ2-1	ASSLRVESLNEQF
TRBV7-9	TRBJ2-3	ASSLVRSITDTQY
TRBV18	TRBJ2-7	ASSPRDSYEQY
TRBV6-5	TRBJ2-3	ASGTGGTDTQY
TRBV20-1	TRBJ2-1	SASGVSSYNEQF
TRBV12-3/TRBV12-4	TRBJ2-3	ASSPGGRQY